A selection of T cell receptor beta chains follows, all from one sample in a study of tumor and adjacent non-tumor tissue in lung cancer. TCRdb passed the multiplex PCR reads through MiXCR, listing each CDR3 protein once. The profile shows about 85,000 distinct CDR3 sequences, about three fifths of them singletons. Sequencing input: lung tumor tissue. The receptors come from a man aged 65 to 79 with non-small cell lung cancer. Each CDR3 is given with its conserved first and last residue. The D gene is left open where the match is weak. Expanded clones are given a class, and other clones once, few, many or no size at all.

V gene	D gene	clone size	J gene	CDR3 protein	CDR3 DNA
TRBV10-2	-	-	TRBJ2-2	CASSDWGRPTGEPFF	TGCGCTAGCAGTGATTGGGGGCGCCCCACTGGGGAGCCGTTTTTT
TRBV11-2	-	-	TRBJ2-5	CANSLVLGSKVQYF	TGTGCCAACAGCTTAGTACTGGGGTCAAAGGTCCAGTACTTC
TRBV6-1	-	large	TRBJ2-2	CASYTTENTGELFF	TGTGCCAGTTACACCACAGAGAACACCGGGGAGCTGTTTTTT
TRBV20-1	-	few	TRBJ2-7	CSWGRGYYEQYF	TGCAGTTGGGGGCGGGGTTACTACGAGCAGTACTTC
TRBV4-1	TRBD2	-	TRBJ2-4	CASSGLYEARAKNIQYF	TGCGCCAGTAGCGGGTTGTATGAGGCCAGGGCCAAAAACATTCAGTACTTC
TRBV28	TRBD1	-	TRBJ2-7	CASSVLGTGGFYKQYF	TGTGCCAGCAGCGTTCTCGGGACAGGGGGCTTCTACAAGCAGTACTTC
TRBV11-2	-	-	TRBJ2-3	CASNTESRKGLRTTDTQYF	TGTGCTAGCAACACTGAAAGCCGTAAAGGACTCCGAACCACAGATACGCAGTATTTT
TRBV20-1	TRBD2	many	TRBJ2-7	CSARGLAGVYEQYF	TGCAGTGCTAGAGGCCTAGCGGGAGTCTACGAGCAGTACTTC
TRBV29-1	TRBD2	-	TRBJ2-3	CSVGQTSESATDTQYF	TGCAGCGTGGGCCAAACTAGCGAGAGTGCCACAGATACGCAGTATTTT
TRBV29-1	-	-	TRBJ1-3	CSVEPPGVGAGGNTIYF	TGCAGCGTTGAACCCCCCGGGGTAGGGGCGGGGGGAAACACCATATATTTC
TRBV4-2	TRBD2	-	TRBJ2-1	CASSRGLATVHDQFF	TGTGCCAGCAGCCGAGGACTAGCGACAGTACACGACCAGTTCTTC
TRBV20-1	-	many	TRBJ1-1	CSARFGKAFF	TGCAGTGCTAGGTTTGGGAAAGCTTTCTTT
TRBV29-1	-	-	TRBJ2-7	CSVGEPGEHYF	TGCAGCGTTGGGGAGCCGGGGGAGCACTACTTC
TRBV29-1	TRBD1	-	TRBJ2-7	CSVTRDRGRYEHYF	TGCAGCGTTACCCGAGACAGGGGGCGGTACGAGCATTACTTC
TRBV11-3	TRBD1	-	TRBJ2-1	CAISFSNRGNELFF	TGTGCCATCAGCTTTAGTAACAGGGGGAATGAACTGTTCTTC
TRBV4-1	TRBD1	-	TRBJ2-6	CAGSQDLYGPGTDDSGANVLTF	TGCGCCGGCAGCCAAGATCTATATGGACCCGGGACAGATGACTCTGGGGCCAACGTCCTGACTTTC
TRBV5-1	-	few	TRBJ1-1	CASSLGQSLNTEAFF	TGCGCCAGCAGCTTGGGGCAGTCTTTGAACACTGAAGCTTTCTTT
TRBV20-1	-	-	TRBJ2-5	CSTRQVNSAQETQYF	TGCAGTACTAGACAGGTGAATAGCGCCCAAGAGACCCAGTACTTC
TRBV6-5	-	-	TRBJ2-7	CASSSPTQRMGTPYAQHF	TGTGCCAGCAGTTCCCCTACCCAACGCATGGGAACCCCCTACGCGCAGCACTTC
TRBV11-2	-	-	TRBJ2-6	CASSSPRRGGGSGANALTF	TGTGCCAGCAGCTCCCCGAGGAGAGGAGGGGGCTCTGGGGCCAACGCCCTGACTTTC
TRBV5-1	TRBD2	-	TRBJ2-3	CASSLLPAGEGDTQYF	TGCGCCAGCAGCTTGCTGCCAGCGGGAGAGGGAGATACGCAGTATTTT